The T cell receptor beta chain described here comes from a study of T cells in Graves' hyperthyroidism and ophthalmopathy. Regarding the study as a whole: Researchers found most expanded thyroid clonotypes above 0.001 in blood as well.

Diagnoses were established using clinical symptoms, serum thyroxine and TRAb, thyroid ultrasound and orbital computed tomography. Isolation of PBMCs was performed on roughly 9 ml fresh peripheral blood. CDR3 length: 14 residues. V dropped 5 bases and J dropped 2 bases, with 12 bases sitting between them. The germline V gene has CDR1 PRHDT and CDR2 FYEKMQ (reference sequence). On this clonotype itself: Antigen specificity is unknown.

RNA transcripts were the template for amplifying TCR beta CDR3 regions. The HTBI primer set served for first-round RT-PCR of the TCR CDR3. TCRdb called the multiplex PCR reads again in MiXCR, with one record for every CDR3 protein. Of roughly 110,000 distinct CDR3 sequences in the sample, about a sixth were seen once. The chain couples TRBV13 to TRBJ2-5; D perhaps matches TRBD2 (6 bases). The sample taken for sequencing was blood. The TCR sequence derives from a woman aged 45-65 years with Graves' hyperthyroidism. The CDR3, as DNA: TGTGCCAGCAGCCCACGGACTAATCAAGAGACCCAGTACTTC. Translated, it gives CASSPRTNQETQYF.